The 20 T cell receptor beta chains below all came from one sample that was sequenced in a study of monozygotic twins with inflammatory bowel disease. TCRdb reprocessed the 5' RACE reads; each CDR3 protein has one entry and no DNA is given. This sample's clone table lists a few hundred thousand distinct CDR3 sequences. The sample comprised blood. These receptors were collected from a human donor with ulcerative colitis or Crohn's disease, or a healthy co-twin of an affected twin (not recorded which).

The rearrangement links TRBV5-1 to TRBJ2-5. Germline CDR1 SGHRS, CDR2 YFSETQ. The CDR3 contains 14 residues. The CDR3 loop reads CASSLRLGKETQYF.

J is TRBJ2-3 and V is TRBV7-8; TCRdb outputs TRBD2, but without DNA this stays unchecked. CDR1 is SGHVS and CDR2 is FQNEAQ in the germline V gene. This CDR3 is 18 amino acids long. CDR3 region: CASSLGWGALLNTDTQYF.

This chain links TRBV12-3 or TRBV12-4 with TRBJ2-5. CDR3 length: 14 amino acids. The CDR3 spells CASSTRDTQETQYF.

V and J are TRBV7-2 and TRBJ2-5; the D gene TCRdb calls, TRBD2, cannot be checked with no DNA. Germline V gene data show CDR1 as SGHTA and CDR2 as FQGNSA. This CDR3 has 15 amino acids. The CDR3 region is CASSLGGGAAETQYF.

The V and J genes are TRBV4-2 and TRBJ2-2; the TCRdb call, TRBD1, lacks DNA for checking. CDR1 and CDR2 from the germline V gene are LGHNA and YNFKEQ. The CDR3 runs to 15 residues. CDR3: CASSQDTGYTGELFF.

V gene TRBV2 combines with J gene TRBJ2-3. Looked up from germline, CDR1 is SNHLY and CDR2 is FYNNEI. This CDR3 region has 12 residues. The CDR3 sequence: CASITRTDTQYF. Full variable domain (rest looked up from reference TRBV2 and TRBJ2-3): EPEVTQTPSHQVTQMGQEVILRCVPISNHLYFYWYRQILGQKVEFLVSFYNNEISEKSEIFDDQFSVERPDGSNFTLKIRSTKLEDSAMYFCASITRTDTQYFGPGTRLTVL.

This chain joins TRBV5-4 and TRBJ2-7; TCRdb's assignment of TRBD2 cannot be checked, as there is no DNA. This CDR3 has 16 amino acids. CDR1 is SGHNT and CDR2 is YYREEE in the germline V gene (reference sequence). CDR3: CASSLGSLASVYEQYF.

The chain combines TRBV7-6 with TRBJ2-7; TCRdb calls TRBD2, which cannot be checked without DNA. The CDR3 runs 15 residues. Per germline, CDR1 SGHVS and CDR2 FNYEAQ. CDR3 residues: CASSPRVLTSYEQYF.

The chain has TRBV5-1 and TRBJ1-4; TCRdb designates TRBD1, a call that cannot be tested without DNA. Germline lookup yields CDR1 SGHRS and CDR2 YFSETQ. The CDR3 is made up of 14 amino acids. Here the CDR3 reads CASSPQGAWEKLFF.

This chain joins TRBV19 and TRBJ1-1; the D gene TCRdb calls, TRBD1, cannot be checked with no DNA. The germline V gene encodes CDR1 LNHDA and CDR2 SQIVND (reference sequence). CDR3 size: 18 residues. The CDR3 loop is CASSIIAGTGGMNTEAFF.

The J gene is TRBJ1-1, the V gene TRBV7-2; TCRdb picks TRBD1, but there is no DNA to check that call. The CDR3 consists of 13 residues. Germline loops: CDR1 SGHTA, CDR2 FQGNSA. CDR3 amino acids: CASSLVSANEAFF.

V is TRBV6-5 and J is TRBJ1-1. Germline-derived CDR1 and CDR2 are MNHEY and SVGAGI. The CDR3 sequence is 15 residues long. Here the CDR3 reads CASSYPTIGNTEAFF.

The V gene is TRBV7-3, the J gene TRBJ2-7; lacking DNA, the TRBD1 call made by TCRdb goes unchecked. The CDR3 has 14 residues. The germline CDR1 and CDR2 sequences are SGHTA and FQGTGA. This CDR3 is CASSRDINSYEQYF.

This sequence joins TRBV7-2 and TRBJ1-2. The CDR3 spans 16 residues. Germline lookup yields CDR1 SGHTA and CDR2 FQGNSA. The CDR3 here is CASSLEARLTPYGYTF.

The CDR3 protein is CASSFQGPGYTF. The chain is built from TRBV5-5 and TRBJ1-2; TCRdb gives TRBD1 as the D gene, but with no DNA this cannot be confirmed. Germline lookup yields CDR1 SGHKS and CDR2 YYEKEE (reference sequence). This CDR3 contains 12 residues.

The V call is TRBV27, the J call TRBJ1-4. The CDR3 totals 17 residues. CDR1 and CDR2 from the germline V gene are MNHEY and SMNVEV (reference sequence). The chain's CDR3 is CASSLFGGGAGYEKLFF.

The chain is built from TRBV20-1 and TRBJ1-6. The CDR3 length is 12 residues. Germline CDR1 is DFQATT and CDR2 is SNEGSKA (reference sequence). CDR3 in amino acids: CSAHDSSSPLHF.

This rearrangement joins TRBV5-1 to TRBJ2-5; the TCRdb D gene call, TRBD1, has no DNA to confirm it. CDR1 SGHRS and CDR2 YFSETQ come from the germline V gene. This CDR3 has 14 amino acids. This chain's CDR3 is CASSFGGGQETQYF.

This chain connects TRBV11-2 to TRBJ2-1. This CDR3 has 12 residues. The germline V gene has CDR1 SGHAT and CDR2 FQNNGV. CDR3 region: CASSLEYNEQFF.

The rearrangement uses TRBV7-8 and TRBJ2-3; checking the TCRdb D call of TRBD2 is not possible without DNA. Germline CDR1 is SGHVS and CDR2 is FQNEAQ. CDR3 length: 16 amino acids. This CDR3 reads CASSSTAGTRKNTQYF. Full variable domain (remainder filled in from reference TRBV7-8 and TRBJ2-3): GAGVSQSPRYKVAKRGQDVALRCDPISGHVSLFWYQQALGQGPEFLTYFQNEAQLDKSGLPSDRFFAERPEGSVSTLKIQRTQQEDSAVYLCASSSTAGTRKNTQYFGPGTRLTVL.